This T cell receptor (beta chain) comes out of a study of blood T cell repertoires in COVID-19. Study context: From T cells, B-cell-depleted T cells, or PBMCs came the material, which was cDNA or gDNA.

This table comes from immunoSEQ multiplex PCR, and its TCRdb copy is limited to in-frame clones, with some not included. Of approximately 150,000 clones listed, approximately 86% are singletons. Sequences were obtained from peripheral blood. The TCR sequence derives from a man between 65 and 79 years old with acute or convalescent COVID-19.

The CDR3 bases are TGTGCCAGCAGCTTAAGCTCGCGCGAGAACACTGAAGCTTTCTTT. Translating it yields CASSLSSRENTEAFF. V is TRBV7-9 and J is TRBJ1-1; D gene uncertain. The CDR3 sequence is 15 residues long. With 2 bases removed from V and 1 base from J, the gap between germline ends came to 11 bases. Germline loops: CDR1 SEHNR, CDR2 FQNEAQ (reference sequence).